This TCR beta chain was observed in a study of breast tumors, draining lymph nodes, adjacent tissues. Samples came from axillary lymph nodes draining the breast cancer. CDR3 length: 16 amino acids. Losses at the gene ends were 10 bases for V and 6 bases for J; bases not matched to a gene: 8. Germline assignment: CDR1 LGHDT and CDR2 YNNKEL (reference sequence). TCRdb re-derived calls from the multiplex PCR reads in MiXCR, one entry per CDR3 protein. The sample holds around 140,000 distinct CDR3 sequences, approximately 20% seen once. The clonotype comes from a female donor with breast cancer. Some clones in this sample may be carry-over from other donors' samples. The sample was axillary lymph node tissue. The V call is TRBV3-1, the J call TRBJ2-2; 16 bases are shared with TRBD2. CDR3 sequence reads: CATATGLAGGAGELFF. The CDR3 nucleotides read TGTGCCACAGCCACGGGACTAGCGGGAGGGGCCGGGGAGCTGTTTTTT. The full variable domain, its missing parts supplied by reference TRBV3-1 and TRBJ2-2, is DTAVSQTPKYLVTQMGNDKSIKCEQNLGHDTMYWYKQDSKKFLKIMFSYNNKELIINETVPNRFSPKSPDKAHLNLHINSLELGDSAVYFCATATGLAGGAGELFFGEGSRLTVL.